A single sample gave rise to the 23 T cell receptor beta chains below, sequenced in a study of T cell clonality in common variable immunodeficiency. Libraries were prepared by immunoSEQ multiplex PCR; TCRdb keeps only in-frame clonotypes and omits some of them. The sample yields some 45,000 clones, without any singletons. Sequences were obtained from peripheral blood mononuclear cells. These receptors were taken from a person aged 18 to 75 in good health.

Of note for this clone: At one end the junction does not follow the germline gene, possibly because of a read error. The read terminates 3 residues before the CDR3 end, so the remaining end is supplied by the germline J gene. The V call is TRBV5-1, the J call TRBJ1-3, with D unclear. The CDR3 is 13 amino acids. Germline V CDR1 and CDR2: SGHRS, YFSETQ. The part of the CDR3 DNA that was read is TGCGCCAGCAGCCCTGACACTGGAAACGCC. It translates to CASSPDTGNA. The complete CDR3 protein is CASSPDTGNAIYF.

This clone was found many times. The DNA read from the CDR3 is TGCGCCAGCCCGAGGACAGTTCCCTACGAG. Translation: CASPRTVPYE. The whole CDR3 protein is CASPRTVPYEQYF. The chain links TRBV4-1 to TRBJ2-7; D perhaps matches TRBD1 (6 bases). The read stops 3 residues short of the end of the CDR3; the missing end is completed from the germline J gene. Per germline, CDR1 MGHRA and CDR2 YSYEKL. Trimming removed 8 bases from V and 2 bases from J, with 13 bases in between. The CDR3 consists of 13 residues.

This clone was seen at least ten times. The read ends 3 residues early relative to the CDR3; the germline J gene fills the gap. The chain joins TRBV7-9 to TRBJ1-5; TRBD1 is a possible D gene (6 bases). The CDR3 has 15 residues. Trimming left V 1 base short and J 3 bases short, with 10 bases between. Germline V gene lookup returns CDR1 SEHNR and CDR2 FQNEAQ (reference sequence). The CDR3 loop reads CASSLDGQNNQPQHF. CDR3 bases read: TGTGCCAGCAGCTTAGATGGACAGAACAATCAGCCC.

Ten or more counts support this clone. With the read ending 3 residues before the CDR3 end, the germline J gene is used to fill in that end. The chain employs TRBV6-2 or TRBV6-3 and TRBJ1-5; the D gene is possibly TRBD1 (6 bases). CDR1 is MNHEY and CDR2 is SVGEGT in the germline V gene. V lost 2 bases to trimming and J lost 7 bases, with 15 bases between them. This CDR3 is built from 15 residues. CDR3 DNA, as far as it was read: TGTGCCAGCAGTTACGGGACCCAGGGGAGACAGCCC. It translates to CASSYGTQGRQP. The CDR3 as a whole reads CASSYGTQGRQPQHF.

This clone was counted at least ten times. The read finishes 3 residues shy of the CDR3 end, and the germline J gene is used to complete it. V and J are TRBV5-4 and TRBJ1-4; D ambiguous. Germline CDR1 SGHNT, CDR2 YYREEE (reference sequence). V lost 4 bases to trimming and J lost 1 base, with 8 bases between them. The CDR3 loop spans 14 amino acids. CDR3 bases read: TGTGCCAGCAGCCCAACGGGAACTAATGAAAAA. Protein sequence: CASSPTGTNEK. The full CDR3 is CASSPTGTNEKLFF. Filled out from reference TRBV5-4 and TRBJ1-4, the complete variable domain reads ETGVTQSPTHLIKTRGQQVTLRCSSQSGHNTVSWYQQALGQGPQFIFQYYREEENGRGNFPPRFSGLQFPNYSSELNVNALELDDSALYLCASSPTGTNEKLFFGSGTQLSVL.

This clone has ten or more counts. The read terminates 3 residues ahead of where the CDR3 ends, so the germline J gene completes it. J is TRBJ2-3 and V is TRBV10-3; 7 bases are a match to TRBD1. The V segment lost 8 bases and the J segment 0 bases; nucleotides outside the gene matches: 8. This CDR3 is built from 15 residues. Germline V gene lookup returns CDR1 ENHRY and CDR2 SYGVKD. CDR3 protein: CAIQVGTASTDTQYF. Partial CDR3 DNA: TGTGCCATCCAAGTAGGGACAGCTAGCACAGATACG.

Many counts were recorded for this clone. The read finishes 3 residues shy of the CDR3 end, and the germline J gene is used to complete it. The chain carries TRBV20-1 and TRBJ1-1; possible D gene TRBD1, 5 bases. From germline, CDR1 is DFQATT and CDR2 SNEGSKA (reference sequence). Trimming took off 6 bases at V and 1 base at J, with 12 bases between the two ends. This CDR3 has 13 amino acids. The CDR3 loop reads CSAPNDRNTEAFF. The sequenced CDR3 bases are TGCAGTGCCCCCAACGACAGGAACACTGAA.

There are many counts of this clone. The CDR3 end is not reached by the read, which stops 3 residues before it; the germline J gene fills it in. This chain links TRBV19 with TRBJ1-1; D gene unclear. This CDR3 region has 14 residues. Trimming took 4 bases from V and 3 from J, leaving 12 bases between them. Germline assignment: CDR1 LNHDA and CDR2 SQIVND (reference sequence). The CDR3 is CASSRRVGDTEAFF. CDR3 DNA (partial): TGTGCCAGTAGTAGGCGGGTTGGGGACACTGAA. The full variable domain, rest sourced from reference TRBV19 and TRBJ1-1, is DGGITQSPKYLFRKEGQNVTLSCEQNLNHDAMYWYRQDPGQGLRLIYYSQIVNDFQKGDIAEGYSVSREKKESFPLTVTSAQKNPTAFYLCASSRRVGDTEAFFGQGTRLTVV.

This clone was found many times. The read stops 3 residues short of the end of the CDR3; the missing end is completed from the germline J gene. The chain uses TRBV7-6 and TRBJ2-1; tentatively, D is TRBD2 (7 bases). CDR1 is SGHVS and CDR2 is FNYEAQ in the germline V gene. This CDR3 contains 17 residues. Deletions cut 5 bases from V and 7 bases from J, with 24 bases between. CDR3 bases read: TGTGCCAGCAGCCCTGAGGGGGAGGGCCTCAAAGATAATGAG. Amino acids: CASSPEGEGLKDNE. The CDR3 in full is CASSPEGEGLKDNEQFF.

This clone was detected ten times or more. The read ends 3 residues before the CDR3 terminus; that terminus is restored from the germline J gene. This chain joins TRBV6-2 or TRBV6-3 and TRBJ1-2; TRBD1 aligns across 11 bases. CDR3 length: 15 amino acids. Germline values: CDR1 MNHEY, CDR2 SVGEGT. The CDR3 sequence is CASSYGGQGALGYTF. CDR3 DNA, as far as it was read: TGTGCCAGCAGTTACGGCGGACAGGGGGCCCTCGGC.

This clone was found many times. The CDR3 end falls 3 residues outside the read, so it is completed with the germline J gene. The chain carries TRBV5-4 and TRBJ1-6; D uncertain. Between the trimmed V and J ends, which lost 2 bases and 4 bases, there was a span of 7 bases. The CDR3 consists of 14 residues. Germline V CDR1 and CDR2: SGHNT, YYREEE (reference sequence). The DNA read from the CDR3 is TGTGCCAGCAGCTTTAACAGTTATAATTCACCC. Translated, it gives CASSFNSYNSP. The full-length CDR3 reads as CASSFNSYNSPLHF. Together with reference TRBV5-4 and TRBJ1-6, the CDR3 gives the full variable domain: ETGVTQSPTHLIKTRGQQVTLRCSSQSGHNTVSWYQQALGQGPQFIFQYYREEENGRGNFPPRFSGLQFPNYSSELNVNALELDDSALYLCASSFNSYNSPLHFGNGTRLTVT.

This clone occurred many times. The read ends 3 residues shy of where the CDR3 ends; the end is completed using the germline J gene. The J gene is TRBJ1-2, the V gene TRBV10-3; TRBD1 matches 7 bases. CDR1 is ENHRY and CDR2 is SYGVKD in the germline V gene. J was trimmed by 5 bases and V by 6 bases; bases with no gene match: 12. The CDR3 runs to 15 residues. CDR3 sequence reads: CAISGSGTDSYGYTF. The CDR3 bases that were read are TGTGCCATCAGCGGCTCCGGGACAGACTCTTATGGC.

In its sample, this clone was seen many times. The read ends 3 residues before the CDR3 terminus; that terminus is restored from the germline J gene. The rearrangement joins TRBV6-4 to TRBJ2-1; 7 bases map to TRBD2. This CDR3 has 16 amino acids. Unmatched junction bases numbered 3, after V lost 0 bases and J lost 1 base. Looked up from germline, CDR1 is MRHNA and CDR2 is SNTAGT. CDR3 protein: CASSDSASGSYNEQFF. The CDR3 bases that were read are TGTGCCAGCAGTGACTCGGCTAGCGGATCCTACAATGAG.

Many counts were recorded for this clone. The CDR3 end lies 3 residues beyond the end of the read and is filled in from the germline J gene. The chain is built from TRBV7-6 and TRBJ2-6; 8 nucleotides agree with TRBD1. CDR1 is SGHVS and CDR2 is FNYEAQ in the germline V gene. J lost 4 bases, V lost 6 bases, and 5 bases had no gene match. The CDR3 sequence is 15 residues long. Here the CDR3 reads CASSSDRAGANVLTF. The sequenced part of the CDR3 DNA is TGTGCCAGCAGTTCGGACAGGGCCGGGGCCAACGTC.

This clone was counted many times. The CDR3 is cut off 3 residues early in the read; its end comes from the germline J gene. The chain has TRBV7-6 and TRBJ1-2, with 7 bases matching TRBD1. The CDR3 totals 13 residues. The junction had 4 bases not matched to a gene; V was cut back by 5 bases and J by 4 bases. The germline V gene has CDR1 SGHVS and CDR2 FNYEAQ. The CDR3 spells CASSARDSYGYTF. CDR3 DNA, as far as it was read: TGTGCCAGCAGCGCAAGGGACAGCTATGGC.

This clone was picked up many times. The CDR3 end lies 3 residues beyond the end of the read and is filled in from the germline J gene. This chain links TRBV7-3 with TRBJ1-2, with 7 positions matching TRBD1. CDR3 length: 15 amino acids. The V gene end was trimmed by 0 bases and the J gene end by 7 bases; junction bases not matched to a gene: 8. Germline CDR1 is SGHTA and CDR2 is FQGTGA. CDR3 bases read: TGTGCCAGCAGCTTAACCCAACAGGGGCTGGGTGGC. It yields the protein CASSLTQQGLGG. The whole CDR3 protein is CASSLTQQGLGGYTF.

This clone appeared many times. The sequenced CDR3 bases are TGCAGTGCTGAACCGACCGGGACAGGGAACACCGGGGAG. Translated: CSAEPTGTGNTGE. The complete CDR3 sequence is CSAEPTGTGNTGELFF. J is TRBJ2-2 and V is TRBV20-1; TRBD1 matches 8 bases. The read finishes 3 residues shy of the CDR3 end, and the germline J gene is used to complete it. Trimming at V came to 5 bases and at J to 1 base, leaving 9 bases not matched to a gene. Germline V lookup: CDR1 DFQATT, CDR2 SNEGSKA (reference sequence). CDR3 length: 16 amino acids.

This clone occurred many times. CDR3 bases read: TGTGCCTGCCGGGACAGGGGCACTGAA. Amino acid sequence: CACRDRGTE. The whole CDR3 protein reads CACRDRGTEAFF. The chain joins TRBV30 to TRBJ1-1, with 10 bases matching TRBD1. The read halts 3 residues ahead of the CDR3 end, with the missing end drawn from the germline J gene. CDR3 length equals 12 residues. The germline CDR1 and CDR2 sequences are GTSNPN and SVGIG (reference sequence). V gave up 6 bases and J gave up 4 bases; unmatched junction bases: 2. Full variable domain (remainder filled in from reference TRBV30 and TRBJ1-1): SQTIHQWPATLVQPVGSPLSLECTVEGTSNPNLYWYRQAAGRGLQLLFYSVGIGQISSEVPQNLSASRPQDRQFILSSKKLLLSDSGFYLCACRDRGTEAFFGQGTRLTVV.

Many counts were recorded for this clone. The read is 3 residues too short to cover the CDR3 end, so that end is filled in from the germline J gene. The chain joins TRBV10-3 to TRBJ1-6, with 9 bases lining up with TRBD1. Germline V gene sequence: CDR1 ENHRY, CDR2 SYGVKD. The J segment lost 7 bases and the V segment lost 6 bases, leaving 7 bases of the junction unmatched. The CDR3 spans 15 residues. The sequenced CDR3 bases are TGTGCCATCAGGGGGACAGGGCAACCAAATTCACCC. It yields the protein CAIRGTGQPNSP. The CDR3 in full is CAIRGTGQPNSPLHF.

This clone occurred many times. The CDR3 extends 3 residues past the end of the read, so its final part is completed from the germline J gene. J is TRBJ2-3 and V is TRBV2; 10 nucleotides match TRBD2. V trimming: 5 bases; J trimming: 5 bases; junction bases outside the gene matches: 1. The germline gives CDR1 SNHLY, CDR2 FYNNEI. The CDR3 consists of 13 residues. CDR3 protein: CASSRTSGDTQYF. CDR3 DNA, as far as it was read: TGTGCCAGCAGTAGGACTAGCGGAGATACG.

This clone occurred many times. CDR3 bases read: TGTGCCGCGACAACCGGACAGACTGGC. This codes for CAATTGQTG. The CDR3 in full is CAATTGQTGYTF. The chain employs TRBV2 and TRBJ1-2, with a weak D call TRBD1 (6 bases). The CDR3 extends 3 residues past the end of the read, so its final part is completed from the germline J gene. This CDR3 comprises 12 residues. The germline V and J ends were trimmed by 11 bases and 7 bases, with 17 bases remaining between them. Germline V gene lookup returns CDR1 SNHLY and CDR2 FYNNEI.

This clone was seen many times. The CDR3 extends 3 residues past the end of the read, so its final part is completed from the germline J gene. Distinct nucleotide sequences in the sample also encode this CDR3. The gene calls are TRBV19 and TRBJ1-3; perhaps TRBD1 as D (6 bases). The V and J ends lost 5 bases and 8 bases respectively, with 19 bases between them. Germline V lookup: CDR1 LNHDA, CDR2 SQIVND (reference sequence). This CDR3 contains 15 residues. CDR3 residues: CASSSTGTLRDTIYF. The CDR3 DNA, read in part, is TGTGCCAGTAGTTCGACCGGGACATTAAGAGACACC.

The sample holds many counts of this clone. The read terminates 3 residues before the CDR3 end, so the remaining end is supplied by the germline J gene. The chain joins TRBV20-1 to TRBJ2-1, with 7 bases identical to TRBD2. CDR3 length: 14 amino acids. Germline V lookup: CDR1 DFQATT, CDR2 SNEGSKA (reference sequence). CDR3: CTRLAGFSYNEQFF. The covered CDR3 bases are TGCACCAGACTAGCCGGGTTCTCCTACAATGAG.